What follows describes a single T cell receptor beta chain. The source of the sample is a study of blood T cell repertoires in COVID-19. Study at large: Both acute and convalescent COVID-19 samples were obtained from the United States, Italy and Spain. PBMCs, B-cell-depleted T cells, or T cells were the source of the cDNA or gDNA that made up the material.

CDR1 is LNHDA and CDR2 is SQIVND in the germline V gene (reference sequence). J gave up 1 base and V 1 base, and 4 bases lay outside the gene matches. The CDR3 length is 16 residues. In the original workflow: Nucleated cell number was recorded as an estimate derived from reference gene primer amplification. Only in-frame clones appear in the TCRdb table, and some are missing; sequencing was by immunoSEQ multiplex PCR. V and J calls plus clone size are reproduced from that table; the DNA served to infer D and trimming. The profile shows approximately 200,000 clones, approximately 91% of them singletons.

The specimen was peripheral blood. The TCR was taken from an older woman with acute or convalescent COVID-19. The chain links TRBV19 to TRBJ2-3; 8 bases agree with TRBD2. CDR3: CASSIGLAGGTDTQYF. Written as DNA, the CDR3 is TGTGCCAGTAGTATAGGGCTAGCGGGCGGCACAGATACGCAGTATTTT.